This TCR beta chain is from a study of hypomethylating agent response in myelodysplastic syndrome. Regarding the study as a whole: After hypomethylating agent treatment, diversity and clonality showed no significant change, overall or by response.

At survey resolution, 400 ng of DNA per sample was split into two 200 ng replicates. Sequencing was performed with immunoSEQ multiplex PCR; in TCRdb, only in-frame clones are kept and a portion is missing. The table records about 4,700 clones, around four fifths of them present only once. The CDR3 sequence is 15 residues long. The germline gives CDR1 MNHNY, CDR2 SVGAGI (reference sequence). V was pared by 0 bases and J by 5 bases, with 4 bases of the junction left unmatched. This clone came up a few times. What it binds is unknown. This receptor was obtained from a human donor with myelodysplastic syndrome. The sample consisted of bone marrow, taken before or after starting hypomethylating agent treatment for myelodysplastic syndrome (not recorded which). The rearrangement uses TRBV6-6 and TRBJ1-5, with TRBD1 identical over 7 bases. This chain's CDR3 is CASSYSGQVYQPQHF. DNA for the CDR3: TGTGCCAGCAGTTACTCCGGACAGGTTTATCAGCCCCAGCATTTT.